A single sample is the source of the 4 T cell receptor beta chains below, sequenced in a study of cytomegalovirus exposure and HLA in healthy donors. The PCR was carried out with 60 Vbeta primers and 13 Jbeta primers. Clones were sequenced by immunoSEQ multiplex PCR, and TCRdb holds only the in-frame ones, with some missing. The table records around 200,000 clones, 82% of them present only once. The sample was PBMCs. The receptors here all came from a woman aged 18 to 35 in good health and CMV-seronegative.

In its sample, this clone was seen a few times. The V call is TRBV12-5, the J call TRBJ1-1; 8 bases are a match to TRBD1. Germline lookup yields CDR1 LGHNT and CDR2 FRNRAP. Trimming took 5 bases from V and 1 from J; bases not matched to a gene: 6. CDR3 size: 15 residues. Here the CDR3 DNA reads TGTGCTAGTGGTGAGGCAGGGGGCTGGAACACTGAAGCTTTCTTT. It is translated as CASGEAGGWNTEAFF.

This clone came up once. The V gene is TRBV6-5, the J gene TRBJ2-2, with D possibly TRBD2 on 6 matching bases. Between the trimmed V and J ends, which lost 6 bases and 7 bases, there was a span of 15 bases. Germline lookup yields CDR1 MNHEY and CDR2 SVGAGI. The CDR3 is 14 amino acids. This chain's CDR3 is CASSPPRRDGELFF. The CDR3 nucleotides are TGTGCCAGCAGCCCCCCTAGGCGGGACGGGGAGCTGTTTTTT.

The genes are TRBV19 and TRBJ2-7, with D perhaps matching TRBD1 (6 bases). The length of the CDR3 is 13 residues. Germline lookup yields CDR1 LNHDA and CDR2 SQIVND (reference sequence). Trimming took 8 bases from V and 1 from J, leaving 12 bases between them. The CDR3 DNA reads TGTGCCAGTTGTGGGACACCTTCCTACGAGCAGTACTTC. This gives the protein CASCGTPSYEQYF.

The rearrangement joins TRBV6-5 to TRBJ1-4; TRBD1 matches 8 bases. In germline, CDR1 is MNHEY, CDR2 SVGAGI. The CDR3 runs to 14 residues. Germline trimming cut 5 bases from V and 3 bases from J; bases unmatched to any gene: 2. CDR3 sequence reads: CASSKGQANEKLFF. Here the CDR3 DNA reads TGTGCCAGCAGTAAGGGACAGGCTAATGAAAAACTGTTTTTT.